Below are 8 T cell receptor beta chains sequenced from a single sample in a study of blood T cells in healthy people across ages. Primers used in a second PCR of roughly 7 to 11 cycles were a sample-barcoded 5' primer and a J-beta primer mix. TCRdb used MiXCR to reprocess the 5' RACE reads, holding one entry per CDR3 protein. The sample lists 730,000 or so distinct CDR3 sequences, around two fifths seen once, with 25% to 30% in the top ten. The sample taken for sequencing was blood. These receptors were taken from a man older than 75 in good health.

The sample holds a few counts of this clonotype. The rearrangement uses TRBV12-3 or TRBV12-4 and TRBJ2-3, with D tentatively TRBD1 (6 bases). V lost 5 bases to trimming and J lost 5 bases, with 23 bases between them. The CDR3 is made up of 17 amino acids. This CDR3 is CASSPQIGGPIRDTQYF. The CDR3 bases are TGTGCCAGCAGTCCCCAGATAGGGGGACCTATCAGAGATACGCAGTATTTT.

The chain uses TRBV5-1 and TRBJ1-5; D is possibly TRBD1 (6 bases). This CDR3 region has 15 residues. Germline V gene data show CDR1 as SGHRS and CDR2 as YFSETQ. Trimming left V 4 bases short and J 0 bases short, with 11 bases between. CDR3 residues: CASSAGQNSNQPQHF. DNA of the CDR3: TGCGCCAGCAGCGCGGGACAAAATAGCAATCAGCCCCAGCATTTT.

The chain couples TRBV6-6 to TRBJ1-6; TRBD1 aligns across 8 bases. The CDR3 is 16 amino acids. Germline V CDR1 and CDR2: MNHNY, SVGAGI (reference sequence). The junction had 8 bases not matched to a gene; V was cut back by 2 bases and J by 8 bases. CDR3 sequence: CASSYGQGARDSPLHF. The CDR3 nucleotides read TGTGCCAGCAGTTACGGGCAGGGGGCTAGGGATTCACCCCTCCACTTT.

This clonotype was found a few times. The V call is TRBV29-1, the J call TRBJ2-3, with D possibly being TRBD1 (6 bases). The V gene lost 6 bases and the J gene lost 6 bases, with 13 bases spanning the gap. The CDR3 runs to 12 residues. Germline V gives CDR1 SQVTM, CDR2 ANQGSEA. DNA of the CDR3: TGCAGCGTAGGAACAGGGAGCGATACGCAGTATTTT. This encodes CSVGTGSDTQYF.

The chain combines TRBV20-1 with TRBJ2-3, with 7 bases that match TRBD2. With 2 bases clipped from V and 5 bases from J, the junction kept 4 bases outside the gene matches. Germline CDR1 is DFQATT and CDR2 is SNEGSKA (reference sequence). This CDR3 has 13 amino acids. The CDR3 protein is CSARPGGGDTQYF. The CDR3 DNA reads TGCAGTGCTAGACCGGGAGGAGGAGATACGCAGTATTTT.

There are a few counts of this clonotype. J is TRBJ1-2 and V is TRBV6-2 or TRBV6-3, with no clear D. CDR3 length equals 13 residues. Germline lookup yields CDR1 MNHEY and CDR2 SVGEGT. Trimming took off 3 bases at V and 3 bases at J, with 8 bases between the two ends. CDR3: CASSYDEDYGYTF. CDR3 sequence (DNA): TGTGCCAGCAGTTATGATGAGGACTATGGCTACACCTTC.

This sequence joins TRBV6-1 and TRBJ1-5, with TRBD1 as a possible D gene (5 bases). The CDR3 has 13 amino acids. The V gene lost 5 bases and the J gene lost 3 bases, with 8 bases spanning the gap. CDR1 is MNHNS, CDR2 SASEGT, per germline. In DNA, the CDR3 is TGTGCCAGCAGTCCCGGACACAATCAGCCCCAGCATTTT. This gives the protein CASSPGHNQPQHF.

The chain has TRBV6-2 or TRBV6-3 and TRBJ2-5; 9 nucleotides match TRBD2. The DNA matches TRBJ2-7 better at its end, which makes the J call doubtful. Per the germline V gene, CDR1 is MNHEY and CDR2 is SVGEGT. This CDR3 is 16 amino acids long. In DNA, the CDR3 is TGTGCCAGCAGTTACCGGGCGGGAGGGCCGCCCTACGAGCAGTACTTC. Protein sequence: CASSYRAGGPPYEQYF.